What follows is one T cell receptor beta chain and its context. Time point specified: pre-treatment sample, taken before nivolumab and TIL therapy. Sequencing used immunoSEQ v3. Each library reached some 2 million read pairs, or about 5-6.5 million at deep level. Profiling relied on immunoSEQ multiplex PCR, and the TCRdb table lists in-frame clones only, not all of them. The sample has roughly 54,000 clones, around 86% seen once. The data are from a study of TIL therapy for anti-PD-1-resistant metastatic lung cancer. The sequence came from a person aged 25 to 85 with non-small cell lung cancer. The sequencing here drew on blood, taken at baseline.

The CDR3: CASSPRTADYEQYF. The CDR3 DNA reads TGTGCCAGCAGCCCTCGAACAGCGGACTACGAGCAGTACTTC. The rearrangement uses TRBV11-1 and TRBJ2-7, with D maybe TRBD2 (5 bases). Per germline, CDR1 SGHAT and CDR2 FQDESV (reference sequence). Trimming shortened V by 5 bases and J by 3 bases, and 14 bases separated the two germline ends. The CDR3 is 14 residues long.